These 30 T cell receptor beta chains were all obtained from the same sample, sequenced in a study of blood T cell repertoires in COVID-19. Clones were read by immunoSEQ multiplex PCR, and TCRdb kept only the in-frame ones, dropping some. Altogether 200,000 or so clones are present, roughly 90% being singletons, with the ten largest covering roughly 8.1%. The specimen was PBMCs or T cells enriched from blood (not recorded which). The source of these receptors is a woman aged 18 to 35 who had recovered from COVID-19.

V gene TRBV30 combines with J gene TRBJ2-4, with 9 bases identical to TRBD2. Germline CDR1 and CDR2: GTSNPN and SVGIG (reference sequence). The CDR3 runs 14 residues. The J segment lost 7 bases and the V segment lost 2 bases, leaving 6 bases of the junction unmatched. The CDR3 bases are TGTGCCTGGAGTCGGCGGGGGGGGGCGAACATTCAGTACTTC. Translating it yields CAWSRRGGANIQYF. Based on the CDR3 plus reference TRBV30 and TRBJ2-4, the full variable domain is SQTIHQWPATLVQPVGSPLSLECTVEGTSNPNLYWYRQAAGRGLQLLFYSVGIGQISSEVPQNLSASRPQDRQFILSSKKLLLSDSGFYLCAWSRRGGANIQYFGAGTRLSVL.

The CDR3 DNA is TGTGCCAGCAGCGTAGCTACAGGGGGCTATGGCTACACCTTC. It yields the protein CASSVATGGYGYTF. This sequence joins TRBV9 and TRBJ1-2; 8 bases map to TRBD1. Germline V lookup: CDR1 SGDLS, CDR2 YYNGEE. Trimming took 0 bases from V and 4 from J; bases not matched to a gene: 2. The CDR3 length is 14 residues.

V usage is TRBV5-6 and J usage is TRBJ2-7; tentative D call: TRBD2 (5 bases). Trimming shortened V by 4 bases and J by 0 bases, and 14 bases separated the two germline ends. Germline CDR1 reads SGHDT; CDR2 reads YYEEEE. CDR3 size: 15 residues. The CDR3 region is CASSPNGVSSYEQYF. The CDR3, as DNA: TGTGCCAGCAGCCCGAACGGGGTGAGCTCCTACGAGCAGTACTTC.

This CDR3 is CASSLLPSGVEQYF. The CDR3 region has the DNA TGTGCCAGCAGTTTATTGCCTAGCGGGGTCGAGCAGTACTTC. The J gene is TRBJ2-7, the V gene TRBV28; 9 bases are shared with TRBD2. The CDR3 is 14 amino acids. V dropped 1 base and J dropped 6; count of bases not matched to a gene: 4. Germline values: CDR1 MDHEN, CDR2 SYDVKM.

In DNA, the CDR3 is TGCGCCAGCAGCCACCCAAAGCAATCCGGGGAGCTGTTTTTT. This gives the protein CASSHPKQSGELFF. The chain links TRBV4-1 to TRBJ2-2; no reliable D call. The germline CDR1 and CDR2 sequences are MGHRA and YSYEKL. The CDR3 sequence is 14 residues long. Trimming stripped 3 bases from V and 6 bases from J, with 11 bases between.

The rearrangement links TRBV5-1 to TRBJ2-3; 8 nucleotides agree with TRBD2. V dropped 3 bases and J dropped 4; count of bases not matched to a gene: 4. The CDR3 covers 14 residues. Germline values: CDR1 SGHRS, CDR2 YFSETQ. CDR3 amino acids: CASSYSGGADTQYF. The CDR3 nucleotides read TGCGCCAGCAGCTATTCCGGGGGGGCAGATACGCAGTATTTT.

This clone came up once. V and J are TRBV25-1 and TRBJ1-1; D is uncertain. Trimming pared 9 bases from V and 8 bases from J, leaving 13 bases between. CDR1 is MGHDK and CDR2 is SYGVNS in the germline V gene. This CDR3 has 11 amino acids. In nucleotides, the CDR3 is TGTGCCAGTAGACGAGGGCCAGAAGCTTTCTTT. It translates to CASRRGPEAFF. Full variable domain (remainder filled in from reference TRBV25-1 and TRBJ1-1): EADIYQTPRYLVIGTGKKITLECSQTMGHDKMYWYQQDPGMELHLIHYSYGVNSTEKGDLSSESTVSRIRTEHFPLTLESARPSHTSQYLCASRRGPEAFFGQGTRLTVV.

The chain is built from TRBV5-6 and TRBJ1-2; D ambiguous. CDR3 length: 17 residues. Trimming left V 3 bases short and J 2 bases short, with 20 bases between. Per germline, CDR1 SGHDT and CDR2 YYEEEE. The CDR3 loop reads CASSSGRGSTRNYGYTF. The DNA for the CDR3 is TGTGCCAGCAGCTCTGGGCGGGGAAGTACTCGAAACTATGGCTACACCTTC. Filled out from reference TRBV5-6 and TRBJ1-2, the complete variable domain reads DAGVTQSPTHLIKTRGQQVTLRCSPKSGHDTVSWYQQALGQGPQFIFQYYEEEERQRGNFPDRFSGHQFPNYSSELNVNALLLGDSALYLCASSSGRGSTRNYGYTFGSGTRLTVV.

The chain links TRBV6-6 to TRBJ2-7; TRBD2 aligns across 10 bases. The V segment lost 2 bases and the J segment 5 bases; nucleotides outside the gene matches: 6. Germline V lookup: CDR1 MNHNY, CDR2 SVGAGI (reference sequence). The CDR3 is 15 amino acids. The CDR3: CASSYTSGGAHEQYF. CDR3 sequence (DNA): TGTGCCAGCAGTTACACAAGCGGGGGGGCCCACGAGCAGTACTTC.

This clone was found a few times. The rearrangement joins TRBV3-1 (or the pseudogene TRBV3-2) to TRBJ1-6, with 11 bases aligning to TRBD1. This CDR3 region has 17 residues. Germline CDR1 and CDR2: LGHDT and YNNKEL (reference sequence). V trimming: 0 bases; J trimming: 9 bases; junction bases outside the gene matches: 7. The CDR3 sequence: CASSQETGQGARSPLHF. CDR3 nucleotide sequence: TGTGCCAGCAGCCAAGAAACCGGACAGGGGGCGCGTTCACCCCTCCACTTT.

The chain couples TRBV6-5 to TRBJ2-1, with 9 positions matching TRBD1. The CDR3 contains 14 residues. In germline, CDR1 is MNHEY, CDR2 SVGAGI. Trimming at V came to 4 bases and at J to 8 bases, leaving 6 bases not matched to a gene. The CDR3 DNA sequence: TGTGCCAGCAGTTCCCCCCGGACAGGGGATGAGCAGTTCTTC. Encoded protein: CASSSPRTGDEQFF.

This sequence joins TRBV2 and TRBJ1-1, with unresolved D. V was pared by 7 bases and J by 1 base, with 16 bases between. Germline V CDR1 and CDR2: SNHLY, FYNNEI. The CDR3 runs 15 residues. CDR3: CASIRGETGNTEAFF. The CDR3 DNA follows: TGTGCCAGCATCCGGGGAGAGACTGGGAACACTGAAGCTTTCTTT.

The chain has TRBV24-1 and TRBJ1-2; TRBD1 agrees at 9 bases. J lost 4 bases, V lost 10 bases, and 12 bases had no gene match. CDR1 and CDR2 (germline): KGHDR, SFDVKD. The CDR3 covers 15 residues. CDR3 sequence reads: CATQGQGIFSYGYTF. The CDR3 DNA sequence: TGTGCCACGCAAGGACAGGGGATTTTCAGCTATGGCTACACCTTC.

The CDR3 here is CASSETREAGYTF. The CDR3 DNA sequence: TGCGCCAGCAGCGAAACCAGGGAAGCTGGCTACACCTTC. The V call is TRBV5-1, the J call TRBJ1-2, with D possibly TRBD1 on 5 matching bases. V was cut by 4 bases and J by 7 bases, with 14 bases left in between. The length of the CDR3 is 13 residues. Germline V lookup: CDR1 SGHRS, CDR2 YFSETQ.

The V and J genes are TRBV28 and TRBJ1-2, with D perhaps matching TRBD1 (5 bases). The CDR3 sequence is 13 residues long. V dropped 9 bases and J dropped 5 bases, with 16 bases sitting between them. The germline V gene has CDR1 MDHEN and CDR2 SYDVKM. The CDR3 nucleotides read TGTGCCAGTACTACGACAGCGGGTTATGGCTACACCTTC. It is translated as CASTTTAGYGYTF.

J is TRBJ2-5 and V is TRBV6-1; possibly TRBD2 for D (6 bases). The CDR3 covers 15 residues. Trimming pared 1 base from V and 3 bases from J, leaving 12 bases between. The germline V gene has CDR1 MNHNS and CDR2 SASEGT. The CDR3 reads CASSEEAGSKETQYF. In DNA form, the CDR3 reads TGTGCCAGCAGTGAAGAGGCGGGGTCAAAAGAGACCCAGTACTTC.

V gene TRBV6-4 combines with J gene TRBJ2-2; weak D call: TRBD2 (5 bases). The CDR3 runs to 14 residues. The germline CDR1 and CDR2 sequences are MRHNA and SNTAGT. Trimming pared 7 bases from V and 5 bases from J, leaving 14 bases between. The CDR3 DNA is TGTGCCAGCACCGCGTCCCCGGGGACCGGGGAGCTGTTTTTT. It specifies CASTASPGTGELFF.

The chain has TRBV5-4 and TRBJ2-7, with 8 bases aligning to TRBD2. This CDR3 has 12 amino acids. The V gene end was trimmed by 2 bases and the J gene end by 5 bases; junction bases not matched to a gene: 0. The germline V gene has CDR1 SGHNT and CDR2 YYREEE (reference sequence). The CDR3 sequence is CASSLAGDEQYF. The DNA for the CDR3 is TGTGCCAGCAGCTTAGCGGGGGACGAGCAGTACTTC.

This sequence joins TRBV2 and TRBJ2-7; TRBD1 might be the D (6 bases). Deletions cut 5 bases from V and 0 bases from J, with 14 bases between. CDR1 is SNHLY, CDR2 FYNNEI, per germline. The CDR3 covers 15 residues. The CDR3 protein is CASSQNRAGSYEQYF. The CDR3 DNA reads as TGTGCCAGCAGTCAAAACAGGGCTGGCTCCTACGAGCAGTACTTC.

V usage is TRBV7-3 and J usage is TRBJ2-1, with D unresolved. The CDR3 covers 15 residues. The V gene lost 4 bases and the J gene lost 0 bases, with 10 bases spanning the gap. Germline V gene data show CDR1 as SGHTA and CDR2 as FQGTGA. The CDR3 loop reads CASSSPGSSYNEQFF. As DNA, the CDR3 is TGTGCCAGCAGCTCTCCCGGGTCCTCCTACAATGAGCAGTTCTTC.

The V call is TRBV4-1, the J call TRBJ1-6, with D perhaps matching TRBD1 (6 bases). The CDR3 spans 15 residues. Germline loops: CDR1 MGHRA, CDR2 YSYEKL. The V and J ends lost 0 bases and 7 bases respectively, with 10 bases between them. CDR3 sequence reads: CASSQDPGANSPLHF. The CDR3 DNA reads as TGCGCCAGCAGCCAAGACCCAGGGGCCAATTCACCCCTCCACTTT.

V is TRBV11-2 and J is TRBJ1-1, with 7 bases fitting TRBD1. The CDR3 has 15 residues. Unmatched junction bases numbered 6, after V lost 5 bases and J lost 0 bases. Germline assignment: CDR1 SGHAT and CDR2 FQNNGV. The CDR3 region is CASSAIGGMNTEAFF. In DNA form, the CDR3 reads TGTGCCAGCAGCGCGATAGGGGGCATGAACACTGAAGCTTTCTTT.

The chain recombines TRBV12-3 or TRBV12-4 with TRBJ1-2, with 7 bases aligning to TRBD1. V gave up 4 bases and J gave up 8 bases; unmatched junction bases: 4. This CDR3 region has 12 residues. The CDR3 spells CASSSRDSGYTF. The CDR3 coding sequence is TGTGCCAGCAGTTCGAGGGACAGCGGCTACACCTTC.

In its sample, this clone was seen many times. Written as DNA, the CDR3 is TGTGCCAGCAGCGTAGGCGGGGGATACCAAGAGACCCAGTACTTC. Translating gives CASSVGGGYQETQYF. The J gene is TRBJ2-5, the V gene TRBV9; 7 nucleotides line up with TRBD2. Germline loops: CDR1 SGDLS, CDR2 YYNGEE. The CDR3 contains 15 residues. After removal of 0 bases from V and 0 bases from J, the junction contained 2 bases not matched to a gene.

The V and J genes are TRBV19 and TRBJ1-4, with TRBD1 matching over 7 bases. CDR3 length: 16 amino acids. The germline CDR1 and CDR2 sequences are LNHDA and SQIVND (reference sequence). J was trimmed by 8 bases and V by 5 bases; bases with no gene match: 14. For the CDR3, the DNA is TGTGCCAGTAGTGATGATGGGCCAGGGGGGAGAGAAAAACTGTTTTTT. This codes for CASSDDGPGGREKLFF.

This clone was counted a single time. V and J are TRBV14 and TRBJ2-3; D is possibly TRBD2 (7 bases). The CDR3 contains 16 residues. CDR1 SGHDN and CDR2 FVKESK come from the germline V gene. V lost 1 base, J lost 2 bases, and 13 bases lay in between. CDR3 nucleotides: TGTGCCAGCAGCCAAGGTACGCGGGGGCTCACAGATACGCAGTATTTT. It translates to CASSQGTRGLTDTQYF.

V usage is TRBV3-1 (or the pseudogene TRBV3-2) and J usage is TRBJ2-7; 7 positions agree with TRBD2. After removal of 1 base from V and 4 bases from J, the junction contained 7 bases not matched to a gene. The CDR3 totals 15 residues. Germline V CDR1 and CDR2: LGHDT, YNNKEL (reference sequence). The CDR3, as DNA: TGTGCCAGCAGCCAAGGACAGCGGGGTCTTTACGAGCAGTACTTC. Translating it yields CASSQGQRGLYEQYF.

This chain uses TRBV23-1 with TRBJ1-1; D is perhaps TRBD1 (6 bases). TRBV23-1 is noted as an ORF with a role that remains uncertain. This CDR3 has 16 amino acids. Trimming removed 7 bases from V and 7 bases from J, with 25 bases in between. The CDR3 coding sequence is TGCGCCAGCACGGGGGGAGGACAGCTATACATTATTGAAGCTTTCTTT. As protein: CASTGGGQLYIIEAFF.

This chain links TRBV19 with TRBJ2-3; 8 bases are a match to TRBD1. Trimming took 3 bases from V and 6 from J; bases not matched to a gene: 8. The germline gives CDR1 LNHDA, CDR2 SQIVND (reference sequence). This CDR3 spans 15 amino acids. The CDR3 sequence is CASSMEGQGRDTQYF. CDR3 nucleotide sequence: TGTGCCAGTAGTATGGAAGGACAGGGTAGGGATACGCAGTATTTT.

The CDR3 sequence is CASSSAGAQLSYEQYF. The CDR3 DNA sequence: TGTGCCAGCAGTTCGGCGGGGGCCCAACTCTCCTACGAGCAGTACTTC. This chain connects TRBV28 to TRBJ2-7; D may be TRBD2 (7 bases). Between the trimmed V and J ends, which lost 4 bases and 0 bases, there was a span of 16 bases. Looked up from germline, CDR1 is MDHEN and CDR2 is SYDVKM. This CDR3 contains 16 residues.